This T cell receptor (beta chain) was captured by sequencing in a study of blood T cell repertoires in COVID-19. About the study: T cells, B-cell-depleted T cells, or PBMCs supplied cDNA or gDNA.

The repertoire was sequenced with immunoSEQ multiplex PCR; TCRdb's copy has only in-frame clones and lacks some. This table has some 530,000 clones, approximately 85% appearing once. Germline CDR1 and CDR2: SGHNT and YYREEE (reference sequence). The CDR3 sequence is 16 residues long. V lost 4 bases and J lost 6; bases outside the gene matches: 12. J is TRBJ1-1 and V is TRBV5-4; 10 bases match TRBD1. The receptor was isolated from a human donor in a cohort sampled during active COVID-19. The sample comprised peripheral blood. This CDR3 is CASSPQGQGVAAEAFF. CDR3 sequence (DNA): TGTGCCAGCAGCCCCCAAGGACAGGGGGTAGCAGCTGAAGCTTTCTTT.